The 8 T cell receptor beta chains presented below share a single source sample, sequenced in a study of metastatic and nonmetastatic thyroid tumors. Ahead of thyroid surgery, no patient had received treatment of any kind. TCRdb re-called clones via MiXCR from the PCR reads. Seen here are more than 20,000 clones, 13% observed once, and the top ten hold about 5.3%. Sequencing used blood. Source of these receptors: a female donor with papillary thyroid cancer or a benign thyroid nodule (not recorded which). Some clones in this sample may be carry-over from other donors' samples.

The table lists this clone with many counts. The chain has TRBV27 and TRBJ2-2; D is ambiguous. Germline V gives CDR1 MNHEY, CDR2 SMNVEV (reference sequence). The V gene lost 5 bases and the J gene lost 5 bases, with 3 bases spanning the gap. The CDR3 spans 11 residues. CDR3 protein: CASSRTGELFF. Here the CDR3 DNA reads TGTGCCAGCAGTCGGACCGGGGAGCTGTTTTTT.

This clone came up many times. This chain links TRBV7-8 with TRBJ2-1, with 9 bases that match TRBD2. The CDR3 is 17 residues long. Trimming removed 3 bases from V and 0 bases from J; junction bases left unmatched: 6. The germline V gene has CDR1 SGHVS and CDR2 FQNEAQ. The chain's CDR3 is CASSFRLAEPSYNEQFF. The CDR3 DNA is TGTGCCAGCAGCTTTCGACTAGCGGAGCCCTCCTACAATGAGCAGTTCTTC.

This clone appeared many times. The CDR3 spells CASRNRDIDQPQHF. For the CDR3, the DNA is TGTGCCAGCAGGAACCGGGACATAGATCAGCCCCAGCATTTT. The chain couples TRBV2 to TRBJ1-5; TRBD1 might be the D (6 bases). The CDR3 runs 14 residues. Germline V gives CDR1 SNHLY, CDR2 FYNNEI. Trimming removed 6 bases at V and 5 bases at J, with 14 bases between.

This clone was counted at least ten times. The chain combines TRBV29-1 with TRBJ2-1; 11 positions match TRBD2. CDR1 is SQVTM, CDR2 ANQGSEA, per germline. The CDR3 covers 14 residues. J lost 3 bases, V lost 4 bases, and 2 bases had no gene match. The CDR3 region is CSVVGLAGYNEQFF. CDR3 DNA sequence: TGCAGCGTTGTCGGACTAGCGGGCTACAATGAGCAGTTCTTC.

This sequence joins TRBV20-1 and TRBJ2-3; TRBD2 matches at 8 bases. The CDR3 is made up of 13 amino acids. V lost 3 bases and J lost 11; bases outside the gene matches: 10. Germline CDR1 DFQATT, CDR2 SNEGSKA (reference sequence). DNA of the CDR3: TGCAGTGCTAGTGTTCCGGGGGGGCGTGGGCAGTATTTT. Amino acid sequence: CSASVPGGRGQYF.

This clone was seen repeatedly, ten times or more. The V gene is TRBV2, the J gene TRBJ1-4; TRBD1 might be the D (6 bases). V gave up 11 bases and J gave up 4 bases, with 17 bases separating them. CDR1 is SNHLY and CDR2 is FYNNEI in the germline V gene. The CDR3 contains 14 residues. CDR3 nucleotide sequence: TGTGCCTCTCAAGGGACAAACTTTAATGAAAAACTGTTTTTT. Translation: CASQGTNFNEKLFF.

There are many counts of this clone. This chain connects TRBV5-1 to TRBJ2-5; D unclear. Germline CDR1 SGHRS, CDR2 YFSETQ. V was clipped by 3 bases and J by 5 bases, with 5 bases between them. The CDR3 runs to 11 residues. CDR3 protein: CASSYGETQYF. CDR3 DNA: TGCGCCAGCAGCTATGGGGAGACCCAGTACTTC.

This clone was counted many times. The chain is built from TRBV27 and TRBJ1-4; TRBD1 aligns across 8 bases. Germline V CDR1 and CDR2: MNHEY, SMNVEV (reference sequence). The ends lost 6 bases at V and 6 bases at J; junction bases unmatched: 0. There are 12 residues in the CDR3. CDR3 region: CASRTGDEKLFF. The CDR3 coding sequence is TGTGCCAGCAGGACAGGGGATGAAAAACTGTTTTTT.